The TCR beta chain described here comes from a study of graft-versus-host responses after intestinal transplantation. Background on the study: Grafts were multivisceral, liver-intestinal, or isolated intestinal. Whole-study findings and limits: Allografts of patients with graft-donor T cell macrochimerism showed high graft-versus-host to host-versus-graft clone ratios. Analysis identified GvH clones in recipient marrow, with some appearing first in ileum or blood.

The CDR3 totals 15 residues. Trimming removed 5 bases from V and 1 base from J; junction bases left unmatched: 5. CDR1 is LNHDA and CDR2 is SQIVND in the germline V gene (reference sequence). Generated by immunoSEQ multiplex PCR, the TCRdb table keeps only in-frame clones and is missing some. This table has some 39,000 clones, just over 90% appearing once. Concerning this clone: Its cognate antigen is unknown.

The receptor was isolated from a human patient who received an intestinal transplant, so some T cells may come from the graft donor. Specimen: PBMCs, collected 734 days after intestinal transplantation. This rearrangement joins TRBV19 to TRBJ2-1; 7 bases map to TRBD2. The CDR3 sequence is CASSWAGESYNEQFF. The CDR3 DNA is TGTGCCAGTAGTTGGGCGGGAGAGTCCTACAATGAGCAGTTCTTC.